The T cell receptor beta chain under discussion was sequenced for a study of cytomegalovirus exposure and HLA in healthy donors. General study points: It was reported in a later analysis that an Asian-associated ancestry cluster showed fewer N-insertions than the roughly 660-donor mean. Serostatus for CMV was the only available immune exposure information.

In its sample, this clone was seen a few times. The antigen remains undetermined. The J segment lost 8 bases and the V segment lost 4 bases, leaving 6 bases of the junction unmatched. In germline, CDR1 is SQVTM, CDR2 ANQGSEA. CDR3 size: 12 residues. Vbeta (60) and Jbeta (13) primers were used in the PCR. Sequencing was performed with immunoSEQ multiplex PCR; in TCRdb, only in-frame clones are kept and a portion is missing. The sample contains 100,000 to 150,000 clones, approximately 82% of which appear only once. This clonotype was obtained from a man aged 18 to 30 in good health and CMV-seropositive. Sequencing used PBMCs. The chain has TRBV29-1 and TRBJ1-2; 8 bases match TRBD1. CDR3 nucleotide sequence: TGCAGCGTTGTTTCAGGGGGCGCCGGCTACACCTTC. Protein: CSVVSGGAGYTF.